A selection of T cell receptor beta chains follows, all from one sample in a study of T cell responses to AZD1222 COVID-19 vaccine. Libraries were prepared by immunoSEQ multiplex PCR; TCRdb keeps only in-frame clonotypes and omits some of them. The sample has 100,000 to 150,000 clones; 80% to 90% are singletons. The sample in question was peripheral blood, obtained on day 0 of AZD1222 vaccination. The receptors derive from an adult in good health. Each CDR3 is given with its conserved first and last residue. The order of the fields is clone size, V gene, J gene, D gene, CDR3 protein, CDR3 DNA. A D gene is named only where the DNA matches it firmly. Expanded clones are given a class, and other clones once, few, many or no size at all.

abundance: .
v_gene: TRBV30
j_gene: TRBJ2-2
d_gene: .
CDR3aa: CASSGNTGELFF
CDR3nt: TGTGCCTCATCTGGAAACACCGGGGAGCTGTTTTTT

abundance: .
v_gene: TRBV6-5
j_gene: TRBJ1-1
d_gene: .
CDR3aa: CASSPPAEAFF
CDR3nt: TGTGCCAGCAGCCCCCCCGCTGAAGCTTTCTTT

abundance: .
v_gene: TRBV2
j_gene: TRBJ2-7
d_gene: .
CDR3aa: CASSFAEYEQYF
CDR3nt: TGTGCCAGCAGTTTTGCAGAATACGAGCAGTACTTC

abundance: .
v_gene: TRBV5-1
j_gene: TRBJ1-1
d_gene: .
CDR3aa: CASSLSGMNTEAFF
CDR3nt: TGCGCCAGCAGCTTAAGTGGCATGAACACTGAAGCTTTCTTT

abundance: .
v_gene: TRBV12-3/TRBV12-4
j_gene: TRBJ1-5
d_gene: .
CDR3aa: CASSSGQPQHF
CDR3nt: TGTGCCAGCAGTAGTGGTCAGCCCCAGCATTTT

abundance: .
v_gene: TRBV4-3
j_gene: TRBJ2-7
d_gene: .
CDR3aa: CASSQDSAYEQYF
CDR3nt: TGCGCCAGCAGCCAAGATTCTGCATACGAGCAGTACTTC

abundance: .
v_gene: TRBV15
j_gene: TRBJ1-4
d_gene: .
CDR3aa: CATSRGARRATNEKLFF
CDR3nt: TGTGCCACCAGCAGAGGAGCCCGACGGGCAACTAATGAAAAACTGTTTTTT

abundance: .
v_gene: TRBV3-1/TRBV3-2
j_gene: TRBJ2-7
d_gene: TRBD1
CDR3aa: CASSQWDRAYEQYF
CDR3nt: TGTGCCAGCAGCCAATGGGACAGAGCCTACGAGCAGTACTTC

abundance: .
v_gene: TRBV7-7
j_gene: TRBJ2-7
d_gene: TRBD1
CDR3aa: CASSRGTGPYEQYF
CDR3nt: TGTGCCAGCAGCCGCGGGACAGGGCCCTACGAGCAGTACTTC

abundance: .
v_gene: TRBV5-4
j_gene: TRBJ1-2
d_gene: TRBD1
CDR3aa: CASSPERGRGYTF
CDR3nt: TGTGCCAGCAGCCCGGAAAGGGGGCGCGGCTACACCTTC

abundance: .
v_gene: TRBV4-2
j_gene: TRBJ2-7
d_gene: TRBD2
CDR3aa: CASRLAGVNEQYF
CDR3nt: TGTGCCTCAAGACTAGCGGGAGTCAACGAGCAGTACTTC

abundance: .
v_gene: TRBV19
j_gene: TRBJ2-3
d_gene: TRBD1
CDR3aa: CASKDRGKSTDTQYF
CDR3nt: TGTGCCAGTAAAGACAGGGGGAAAAGCACAGATACGCAGTATTTT

abundance: .
v_gene: TRBV11-3
j_gene: TRBJ1-2
d_gene: .
CDR3aa: CASSYAGTSYPYGYTF
CDR3nt: TGTGCCAGCAGCTACGCCGGGACCTCCTACCCCTATGGCTACACCTTC

abundance: once
v_gene: TRBV6-5
j_gene: TRBJ1-2
d_gene: .
CDR3aa: CASRRTALNYGYTF
CDR3nt: TGTGCCAGCAGAAGGACAGCTCTTAACTATGGCTACACCTTC

abundance: few
v_gene: TRBV7-2
j_gene: TRBJ1-2
d_gene: TRBD1
CDR3aa: CASSLARGGQGSGYTF
CDR3nt: TGTGCCAGCAGCTTAGCTAGGGGGGGACAGGGCAGTGGCTACACCTTC

abundance: .
v_gene: TRBV29-1
j_gene: TRBJ1-1
d_gene: .
CDR3aa: CSAVQGLNTEAFF
CDR3nt: TGCAGCGCCGTACAGGGCTTGAACACTGAAGCTTTCTTT

abundance: once
v_gene: TRBV5-6
j_gene: TRBJ1-5
d_gene: .
CDR3aa: CASSLGYNQGQPQHF
CDR3nt: TGTGCCAGCAGCTTGGGTTACAACCAGGGGCAGCCCCAGCATTTT

abundance: .
v_gene: TRBV7-8
j_gene: TRBJ1-2
d_gene: .
CDR3aa: CASSLRATGLNGGYGYTF
CDR3nt: TGTGCCAGCAGCTTAAGGGCGACCGGGCTTAACGGCGGGTATGGCTACACCTTC

abundance: .
v_gene: TRBV10-3
j_gene: TRBJ2-3
d_gene: .
CDR3aa: CAISDSDRDTQYF
CDR3nt: TGTGCCATCAGTGACTCCGACCGGGATACGCAGTATTTT

abundance: .
v_gene: TRBV29-1
j_gene: TRBJ2-7
d_gene: TRBD2
CDR3aa: CSVLPSGLNYEQYF
CDR3nt: TGCAGCGTTTTGCCTAGCGGGTTAAACTACGAGCAGTACTTC